These 18 T cell receptor beta chains were sequenced from one sample in a study of T-cell reconstitution after alpha-beta-depleted transplantation in children. A library of TCRbeta sequences, prepared with unique molecular identifiers, was generated. TCRdb reprocessed the PCR reads via MiXCR and lists one record per CDR3 protein. The table includes approximately 240,000 distinct CDR3 sequences, more than 7.5% detected once. Specimen: PBMCs from the stem cell graft donor, collected from the stem cell graft. These receptors all come from a human donor who donated a stem cell graft to a child with SCID.

The chain couples TRBV7-2 to TRBJ2-2; 9 nucleotides align to TRBD1. The germline V gene encodes CDR1 SGHTA and CDR2 FQGNSA. The CDR3 is made up of 15 amino acids. V gave up 4 bases and J gave up 4 bases; unmatched junction bases: 4. Here the CDR3 reads CASSYMTGGTGELFF. The CDR3 nucleotides read TGTGCCAGCAGCTACATGACAGGGGGCACCGGGGAGCTGTTTTTT.

The CDR3 region is CASSQSGARAEEKLFF. CDR3 nucleotide sequence: TGCGCCAGCAGTCAATCGGGGGCCAGGGCAGAGGAAAAACTGTTTTTT. The V call is TRBV23-1, the J call TRBJ1-4, with D tentatively TRBD1 (6 bases). TRBV23-1 is annotated as an ORF whose role is uncertain. The V end was cut by 0 bases, the J end by 8 bases, with 16 bases between. The CDR3 runs 16 residues.

This clonotype turned up a few times. This chain connects TRBV7-2 to TRBJ2-7; D not resolved. In germline, CDR1 is SGHTA, CDR2 FQGNSA. V was trimmed by 5 bases and J by 1 base, leaving 18 bases between them. The length of the CDR3 is 16 residues. CDR3 loop: CASSLLSTSGSYEQYF. In nucleotides, the CDR3 is TGTGCCAGCAGCCTCCTCTCAACCTCCGGGTCCTACGAGCAGTACTTC.

This clonotype was seen ten or more times. This rearrangement joins TRBV5-1 to TRBJ2-3; D possibly corresponds to TRBD2 (5 bases). The CDR3 has 17 amino acids. The germline gives CDR1 SGHRS, CDR2 YFSETQ. The germline V and J ends were trimmed by 0 bases and 8 bases, with 22 bases remaining between them. CDR3 in amino acids: CASSLVSVRPAAGTQYF. DNA for the CDR3: TGCGCCAGCAGCTTGGTGAGCGTCCGACCGGCGGCGGGTACGCAGTATTTT.

This clonotype was counted between two and nine times. V usage is TRBV6-2 or TRBV6-3 and J usage is TRBJ2-2; no clear D. V was pared by 4 bases and J by 2 bases, with 26 bases between. Germline CDR1 and CDR2: MNHEY and SVGEGT. This CDR3 has 20 amino acids. The CDR3 DNA is TGTGCCAGCAGTTTCCACGACACTCTCACGTGGTCGCTAAACACCGGGGAGCTGTTTTTT. It encodes CASSFHDTLTWSLNTGELFF.

This clonotype was picked up many times. This chain uses TRBV12-3 or TRBV12-4 with TRBJ1-2, with TRBD1 matching over 9 bases. The CDR3 loop spans 14 amino acids. The V gene end was trimmed by 4 bases and the J gene end by 7 bases; junction bases not matched to a gene: 7. The CDR3 DNA is TGTGCCAGCAGTTACGGACAGGGGACGAGTGGCTACACCTTC. Translating it yields CASSYGQGTSGYTF.

This clonotype has ten or more counts. The rearrangement uses TRBV2 and TRBJ2-7; the match to TRBD2 covers 7 bases. This CDR3 region has 13 residues. The V gene's germline CDR1 is SNHLY and CDR2 FYNNEI. V was clipped by 6 bases and J by 7 bases; unmatched bases: 9. DNA of the CDR3: TGTGCCAGCAGCGCCGGGACTACAAGGGAGCAGTACTTC. The encoded protein is CASSAGTTREQYF.

This clonotype was found many times. The chain joins TRBV10-3 to TRBJ2-1; 11 nucleotides align to TRBD2. The germline gives CDR1 ENHRY, CDR2 SYGVKD. The CDR3 contains 17 residues. V shed 5 bases and J 3 bases; nucleotides not matched to a gene: 9. CDR3 sequence: CAISPSGGPGLYNEQFF. The CDR3 DNA is TGTGCCATCAGTCCTAGCGGGGGGCCCGGCCTCTACAATGAGCAGTTCTTC.

This clonotype turned up a few times. The genes are TRBV6-2 or TRBV6-3 and TRBJ2-1; D unclear. V was shortened by 5 bases and J by 8 bases, with 10 bases between the two germline ends. CDR3 size: 12 residues. CDR1 is MNHEY, CDR2 SVGEGT, per germline. CDR3 nucleotides: TGTGCCAGCAGTCCACGTTGGGATGAGCAGTTCTTC. Its protein is CASSPRWDEQFF.

At least ten counts were recorded for this clonotype. The chain has TRBV20-1 and TRBJ2-1; tentative D call: TRBD1 (6 bases). This CDR3 has 15 residues. The V and J ends lost 6 bases and 8 bases respectively, with 23 bases between them. Germline V gives CDR1 DFQATT, CDR2 SNEGSKA (reference sequence). CDR3 protein: CSAQGTQVKDDEQFF. CDR3 DNA: TGCAGTGCCCAGGGGACCCAGGTGAAGGATGATGAGCAGTTCTTC.

This clonotype was counted ten times or more. The chain carries TRBV9 and TRBJ2-3; maybe TRBD2 (6 bases). Germline V gene lookup returns CDR1 SGDLS and CDR2 YYNGEE. V gave up 4 bases and J gave up 1 base, with 7 bases separating them. The CDR3 length is 13 residues. The CDR3 sequence: CASSWRGTDTQYF. In nucleotides, the CDR3 is TGTGCCAGCAGCTGGAGGGGCACAGATACGCAGTATTTT.

This clonotype was picked up many times. The chain combines TRBV12-3 or TRBV12-4 with TRBJ2-2, with a tentative D call TRBD1 (5 bases). V shed 6 bases and J shed 1 base, with 12 bases lying between them. CDR3 length: 15 amino acids. The CDR3 region is CASSPDKGNTGELFF. The CDR3 bases are TGTGCCAGCAGCCCGGACAAGGGGAACACCGGGGAGCTGTTTTTT.

This clonotype was counted many times. The rearrangement joins TRBV20-1 to TRBJ1-2, with TRBD1 identical over 10 bases. V shed 0 bases and J 5 bases; nucleotides not matched to a gene: 6. The CDR3 has 15 residues. The germline CDR1 and CDR2 sequences are DFQATT and SNEGSKA (reference sequence). In DNA, the CDR3 is TGCAGTGCTAGAGATGATAGGACAGGGGGGTATGGCTACACCTTC. It specifies CSARDDRTGGYGYTF.

This clonotype has a count of ten or more. The gene calls are TRBV12-3 or TRBV12-4 and TRBJ1-5; possible D gene TRBD1, 6 bases. The CDR3 length is 14 residues. Trimming pared 3 bases from V and 5 bases from J, leaving 11 bases between. Here the CDR3 reads CASSLFPGDQPQHF. Written as DNA, the CDR3 is TGTGCCAGCAGTTTGTTTCCAGGGGATCAGCCCCAGCATTTT.

This clonotype was observed at least ten times. The V gene is TRBV20-1, the J gene TRBJ1-1; D may be TRBD1 (6 bases). The CDR3 sequence is 14 residues long. V shed 6 bases and J shed 3 bases, with 17 bases lying between them. CDR1 DFQATT and CDR2 SNEGSKA come from the germline V gene (reference sequence). CDR3: CSAFDPGAYTEAFF. CDR3 sequence (DNA): TGCAGTGCCTTTGACCCGGGGGCGTACACTGAAGCTTTCTTT.

This clonotype has ten or more counts. The chain carries TRBV9 and TRBJ1-6; a possible D gene is TRBD1 (5 bases). The germline V and J ends were trimmed by 0 bases and 6 bases, with 13 bases remaining between them. This CDR3 spans 16 amino acids. CDR1 and CDR2 (germline): SGDLS, YYNGEE. This CDR3 reads CASSVGPRQGNSPLHF. The CDR3 DNA is TGTGCCAGCAGCGTAGGCCCCCGGCAGGGTAATTCACCCCTCCACTTT.

The J gene is TRBJ2-5, the V gene TRBV5-5; TRBD2 aligns across 8 bases. V was clipped by 2 bases and J by 2 bases; unmatched bases: 8. The CDR3 runs 16 residues. Germline CDR1 SGHKS, CDR2 YYEKEE (reference sequence). This chain's CDR3 is CASSLSVSGGQETQYF. As DNA, the CDR3 is TGTGCCAGCAGCTTATCGGTATCGGGGGGGCAAGAGACCCAGTACTTC.

This clonotype has ten or more counts. V is TRBV28 and J is TRBJ2-2, with 8 bases fitting TRBD1. Germline V gives CDR1 MDHEN, CDR2 SYDVKM. The V gene end was trimmed by 6 bases and the J gene end by 5 bases; junction bases not matched to a gene: 8. The CDR3 is 15 amino acids. CDR3 DNA: TGTGCCAGCAGACCGCAGGGGGCGAGAACCGGGGAGCTGTTTTTT. Translation gives CASRPQGARTGELFF. The variable domain in full, completed from reference TRBV28 and TRBJ2-2, reads DVKVTQSSRYLVKRTGEKVFLECVQDMDHENMFWYRQDPGLGLRLIYFSYDVKMKEKGDIPEGYSVSREKKERFSLILESASTNQTSMYLCASRPQGARTGELFFGEGSRLTVL.